This paragraph covers one T cell receptor beta chain sequence. The sample comes from a study of blood T cell repertoires in COVID-19. Study-wide context: The United States, Italy and Spain supplied acute and convalescent COVID-19 samples.

Per the original methods: Amplification with reference gene primers provided the estimates of nucleated cell counts. Sequencing used immunoSEQ multiplex PCR; TCRdb keeps in-frame clones, though not all of them. D and trimming come from the DNA, and the V and J calls and clone size come from that table. The sample shows 250,000 to 300,000 clones, around 86% of them seen only once. J was trimmed by 4 bases and V by 3 bases; bases with no gene match: 3. CDR3 size: 14 residues. CDR1 is SGHNT, CDR2 YYREEE, per germline (reference sequence). The chain uses TRBV5-4 and TRBJ1-4, with 7 bases lining up with TRBD1. The receptor was derived from a man younger than 35 with active or convalescent COVID-19. Material for sequencing was peripheral blood. CDR3 sequence (DNA): TGTGCCAGCAGCTCAGGGACAGATAATGAAAAACTGTTTTTT. Its translation is CASSSGTDNEKLFF.